The 2 T cell receptor beta chains reported below all come from one sample, sequenced in a study of human T cells and chemical hapten exposure. TCRdb itself ran the RACE reads through MiXCR, one entry per CDR3 protein. The table has about 100,000 distinct CDR3 sequences, about 11% seen once. Time point described: patch test 1, 2 weeks after DPC sensitization. Treatment in this sample: therapeutic diphenylcyclopropenone sensitization with weekly scalp DPC. Sample: whole blood, taken in connection with sensitization to the hapten diphenylcyclopropenone (DPC). The source of these receptors is a woman aged 40 to 50 with alopecia areata. Some clones in this sample may be carry-over from other donors' samples.

This clonotype showed up many times. The chain employs TRBV7-8 and TRBJ2-7; D possibly corresponds to TRBD2 (6 bases). The CDR3 totals 14 residues. Germline V lookup: CDR1 SGHVS, CDR2 FQNEAQ. With 8 bases removed from V and 2 bases from J, the gap between germline ends came to 16 bases. The CDR3: CASHGGRPAYEQYF. CDR3 sequence (DNA): TGTGCCAGCCATGGAGGGAGGCCCGCCTACGAGCAGTACTTC.

This clonotype was seen a handful of times. The chain is built from TRBV4-1 and TRBJ1-2, with D unresolved. Germline CDR1 reads MGHRA; CDR2 reads YSYEKL. The CDR3 length is 14 residues. V was pared by 1 base and J by 7 bases, with 13 bases between. As DNA, the CDR3 is TGCGCCAGCAGCCAAGGATGGACTGCCCCTGGCTACACCTTC. Its translation: CASSQGWTAPGYTF.